One T cell receptor (beta chain) is described in this entry. This CDR3 region has 13 residues. Germline-derived CDR1 and CDR2 are GTSNPN and SVGIG (reference sequence). V trimming: 0 bases; J trimming: 2 bases; junction bases outside the gene matches: 1. This sample stems from a study of technical replicates of blood from a handful of donors. Data came from immunoSEQ multiplex PCR; TCRdb stores just in-frame clones and leaves some out. The sample includes about 97,000 clones, approximately 96% of them seen just once. The sample comprised T cells isolated from PBMCs. V usage is TRBV30 and J usage is TRBJ2-7; 7 nucleotides agree with TRBD1. This TCR came from a human donor in good health. This chain's CDR3 is CAWSVGGTYEQYF. Written as DNA, the CDR3 is TGTGCCTGGAGTGTAGGGGGCACCTACGAGCAGTACTTC.